These 9 T cell receptor beta chains were all obtained from the same sample, sequenced in a study of T cell repertoires in cytomegalovirus infection (dated by TCRdb to the late 2010s). The listed sequencing device is Illumina HiSeq 1500. In TCRdb, the public reads were trimmed at Q25 with fastp and aligned with MiXCR, with productive beta chains retained. Merged by CDR3 protein, the rows form single entries marked with the most common genes and DNA. Within this sample are about 740,000 distinct CDR3 sequences, with 30% to 35% of them counted one time only. Roughly 18% of the sample rests with the top ten. Their target antigens are unknown. The treatment or condition label for this specimen denotes: in vitro stimulation with specific CMV peptide epitopes to enrich CMV-specific T cells. The sequencing used cultured PBMCs, collected from culture after CMV antigen stimulation. These receptors came from a human donor in good health (CMV status not recorded). Some clones in this sample may be carry-over from other donors' samples.

This clonotype showed up just a few times. V is TRBV6-1 and J is TRBJ2-3; D is unresolved. The V end lost 2 bases, the J end lost 0 bases, and 9 bases lay between the germline ends. Germline CDR1 MNHNS, CDR2 SASEGT. The CDR3 has 15 residues. CDR3 coding DNA: TGTGCCAGCAGTGAAATGGGCGGTAGCACAGATACGCAGTATTTT. Residues: CASSEMGGSTDTQYF.

This clonotype showed up many times. The rearrangement uses TRBV7-2 and TRBJ1-2; 7 bases align to TRBD1. The V gene end was trimmed by 2 bases and the J gene end by 6 bases; junction bases not matched to a gene: 9. Per the germline V gene, CDR1 is SGHTA and CDR2 is FQGNSA. The CDR3 is 15 amino acids. The CDR3 DNA sequence: TGTGCCAGCAGCTTAAGTCAGGGGGAAGGGGATGGCTACACCTTC. Translation gives CASSLSQGEGDGYTF.

The chain joins TRBV6-8 to TRBJ2-3, with D possibly matching TRBD1 (5 bases). V was shortened by 6 bases and J by 8 bases, with 24 bases between the two germline ends. The germline CDR1 and CDR2 sequences are MNHGY and SAAAGT. This CDR3 has 16 residues. The CDR3 DNA reads as TGTGCCAGCAGCCACGGGCTTCTCAGTAGGGGTGGTACGCAGTATTTT. Translating it yields CASSHGLLSRGGTQYF.

The J gene is TRBJ2-7, the V gene TRBV30, with D unclear. Germline V lookup: CDR1 GTSNPN, CDR2 SVGIG (reference sequence). V lost 1 base to trimming and J lost 4 bases, with 5 bases between them. This CDR3 spans 11 amino acids. The CDR3 reads CAWSEEYEQYF. The CDR3 coding sequence is TGTGCCTGGAGTGAAGAATACGAGCAGTACTTC.

This chain connects TRBV18 to TRBJ2-7; D not resolved. Germline CDR1 KGHSH, CDR2 LQKENI. This CDR3 region has 13 residues. Deletions cut 3 bases from V and 4 bases from J, with 10 bases between. The CDR3 protein is CASSPMGGYEQYF. CDR3 bases: TGTGCCAGCTCACCGATGGGTGGGTACGAGCAGTACTTC.

V and J are TRBV28 and TRBJ2-7; D gene unclear. V lost 6 bases, J lost 3 bases, and 15 bases lay in between. Germline V gene data show CDR1 as MDHEN and CDR2 as SYDVKM. This CDR3 has 14 residues. CDR3 loop: CASRVPQTNYEQYF. For the CDR3, the DNA is TGTGCCAGCAGAGTACCACAGACGAACTACGAGCAGTACTTC.

The rearrangement joins TRBV28 to TRBJ2-5; D is ambiguous. This CDR3 spans 15 amino acids. Deletions cut 5 bases from V and 3 bases from J, with 16 bases between. The germline gives CDR1 MDHEN, CDR2 SYDVKM. In DNA, the CDR3 is TGTGCCAGCAGTCCCATGGGTACCGCAAAAGAGACCCAGTACTTC. Translating it yields CASSPMGTAKETQYF.

Turning to this clonotype: A read error may be the cause here, since a much bigger clone is one base away. The J gene is TRBJ2-1, the V gene TRBV14, with 7 bases lining up with TRBD1. Germline CDR1 and CDR2: SGHDN and FVKESK. This CDR3 comprises 14 residues. The V segment lost 6 bases and the J segment 6 bases; nucleotides outside the gene matches: 8. The CDR3 coding sequence is TGTGCCAGCAGATTGACAGGGACCTCCAATGAGCAGTTCTTC. This gives the protein CASRLTGTSNEQFF.

V is TRBV12-3 or TRBV12-4 and J is TRBJ1-1; D not certain. CDR3 size: 14 residues. The V gene lost 3 bases and the J gene lost 1 base, with 9 bases spanning the gap. The CDR3 sequence: CASSFGHTNTEAFF. The CDR3 DNA is TGTGCCAGCAGTTTCGGGCATACGAACACTGAAGCTTTCTTT.